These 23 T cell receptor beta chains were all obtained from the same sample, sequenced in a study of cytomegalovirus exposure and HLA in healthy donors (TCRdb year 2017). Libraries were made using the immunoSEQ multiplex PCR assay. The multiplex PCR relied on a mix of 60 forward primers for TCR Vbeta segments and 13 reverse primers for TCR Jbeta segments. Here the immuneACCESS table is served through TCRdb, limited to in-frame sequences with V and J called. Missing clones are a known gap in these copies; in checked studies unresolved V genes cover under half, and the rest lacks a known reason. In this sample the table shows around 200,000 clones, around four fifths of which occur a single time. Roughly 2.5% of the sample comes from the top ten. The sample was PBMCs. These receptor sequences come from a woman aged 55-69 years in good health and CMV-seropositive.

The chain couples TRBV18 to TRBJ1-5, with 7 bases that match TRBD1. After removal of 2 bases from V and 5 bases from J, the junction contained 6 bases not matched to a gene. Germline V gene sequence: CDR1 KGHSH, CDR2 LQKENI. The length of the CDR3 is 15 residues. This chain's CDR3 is CASSPINRGYQPQHF. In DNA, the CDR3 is TGTGCCAGCTCACCAATTAACAGGGGATATCAGCCCCAGCATTTT.

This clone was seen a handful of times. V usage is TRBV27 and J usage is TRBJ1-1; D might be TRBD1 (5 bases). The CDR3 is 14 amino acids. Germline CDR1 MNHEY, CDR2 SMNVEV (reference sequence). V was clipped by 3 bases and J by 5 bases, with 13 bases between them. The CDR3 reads CASSFGGAGTEAFF. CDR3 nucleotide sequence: TGTGCCAGCAGTTTTGGAGGGGCGGGGACTGAAGCTTTCTTT.

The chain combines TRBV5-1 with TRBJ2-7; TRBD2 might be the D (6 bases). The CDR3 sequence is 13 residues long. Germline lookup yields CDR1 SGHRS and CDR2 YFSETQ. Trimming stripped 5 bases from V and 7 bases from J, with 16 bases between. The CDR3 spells CASRRPPGGEQYF. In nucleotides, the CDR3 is TGCGCCAGCAGAAGGCCCCCCGGAGGGGAGCAGTACTTC.

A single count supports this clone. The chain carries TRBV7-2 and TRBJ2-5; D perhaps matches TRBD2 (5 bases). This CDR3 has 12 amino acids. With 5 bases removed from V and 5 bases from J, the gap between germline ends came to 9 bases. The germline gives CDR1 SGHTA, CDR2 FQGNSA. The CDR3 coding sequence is TGTGCCAGCAGCCCCTCGGGGGAGACCCAGTACTTC. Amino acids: CASSPSGETQYF.

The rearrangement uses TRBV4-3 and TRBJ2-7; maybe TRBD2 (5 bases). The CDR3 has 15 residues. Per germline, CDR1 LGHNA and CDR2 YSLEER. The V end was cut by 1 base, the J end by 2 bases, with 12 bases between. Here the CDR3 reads CASSQVGGVTYEQYF. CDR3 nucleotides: TGCGCCAGCAGCCAAGTAGGAGGAGTTACCTACGAGCAGTACTTC.

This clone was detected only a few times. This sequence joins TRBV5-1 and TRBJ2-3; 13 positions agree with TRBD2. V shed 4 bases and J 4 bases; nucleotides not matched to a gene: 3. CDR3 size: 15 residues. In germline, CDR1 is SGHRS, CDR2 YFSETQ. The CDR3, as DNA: TGCGCCAGCAGCGGAGGACTAGCGGGGGCAGATACGCAGTATTTT. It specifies CASSGGLAGADTQYF. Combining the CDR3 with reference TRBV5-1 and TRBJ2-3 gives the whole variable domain KAGVTQTPRYLIKTRGQQVTLSCSPISGHRSVSWYQQTPGQGLQFLFEYFSETQRNKGNFPGRFSGRQFSNSRSEMNVSTLELGDSALYLCASSGGLAGADTQYFGPGTRLTVL.

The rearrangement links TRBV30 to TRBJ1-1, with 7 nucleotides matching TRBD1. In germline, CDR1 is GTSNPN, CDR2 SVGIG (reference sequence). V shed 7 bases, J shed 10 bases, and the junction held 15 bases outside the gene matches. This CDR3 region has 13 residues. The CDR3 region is CASSSGQARRAFF. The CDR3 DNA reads TGTGCCTCCTCATCAGGACAGGCAAGGCGAGCTTTCTTT. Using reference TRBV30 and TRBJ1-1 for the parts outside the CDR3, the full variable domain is SQTIHQWPATLVQPVGSPLSLECTVEGTSNPNLYWYRQAAGRGLQLLFYSVGIGQISSEVPQNLSASRPQDRQFILSSKKLLLSDSGFYLCASSSGQARRAFFGQGTRLTVV.

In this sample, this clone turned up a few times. In DNA form, the CDR3 reads TGTGCCAGCAGCTTGGCCGGGGGACAGGCCGAGTCCTACGAGCAGTACTTC. Translated, it gives CASSLAGGQAESYEQYF. The chain is built from TRBV5-5 and TRBJ2-7, with 8 bases matching TRBD1. The CDR3 length is 17 residues. The germline CDR1 and CDR2 sequences are SGHKS and YYEKEE (reference sequence). The V and J ends lost 0 bases and 1 base, in that order; junction bases with no gene match: 9.

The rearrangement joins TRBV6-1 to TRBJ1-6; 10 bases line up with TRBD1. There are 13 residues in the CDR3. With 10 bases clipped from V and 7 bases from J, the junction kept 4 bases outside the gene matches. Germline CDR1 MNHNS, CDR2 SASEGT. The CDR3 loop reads CATMGQGNSPLHF. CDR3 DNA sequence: TGTGCCACCATGGGACAGGGGAATTCACCCCTCCACTTT.

The CDR3 nucleotides are TGTGCCAGCAGTGAAGGGCAACATGGCTACACCTTC. Residues: CASSEGQHGYTF. The chain joins TRBV2 to TRBJ1-2; D is uncertain. CDR1 SNHLY and CDR2 FYNNEI come from the germline V gene. This CDR3 comprises 12 residues. V was cut by 1 base and J by 6 bases, with 6 bases left in between.

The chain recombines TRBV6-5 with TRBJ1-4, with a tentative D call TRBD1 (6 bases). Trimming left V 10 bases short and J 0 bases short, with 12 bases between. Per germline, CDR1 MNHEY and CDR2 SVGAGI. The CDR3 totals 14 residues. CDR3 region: CATKGGATNEKLFF. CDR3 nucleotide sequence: TGTGCCACCAAAGGGGGGGCAACTAATGAAAAACTGTTTTTT.

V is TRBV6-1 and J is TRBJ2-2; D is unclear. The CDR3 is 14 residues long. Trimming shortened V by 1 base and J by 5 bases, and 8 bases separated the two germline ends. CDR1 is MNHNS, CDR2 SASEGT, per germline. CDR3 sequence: CASSEVSQTGELFF. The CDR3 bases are TGTGCCAGCAGTGAAGTATCCCAGACCGGGGAGCTGTTTTTT.

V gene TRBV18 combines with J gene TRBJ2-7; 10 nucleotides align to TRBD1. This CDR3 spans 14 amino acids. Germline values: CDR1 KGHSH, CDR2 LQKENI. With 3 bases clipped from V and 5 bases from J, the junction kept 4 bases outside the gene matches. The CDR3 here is CASSPGTGDNEQYF. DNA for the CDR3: TGTGCCAGCTCACCCGGGACAGGGGACAACGAGCAGTACTTC.

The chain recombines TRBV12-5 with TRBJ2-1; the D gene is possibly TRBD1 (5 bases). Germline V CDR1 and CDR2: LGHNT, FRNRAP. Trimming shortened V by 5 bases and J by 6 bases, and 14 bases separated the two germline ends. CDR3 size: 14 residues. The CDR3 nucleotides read TGTGCTAGTGGTCAGGGCCCGTTCGGCAATGAGCAGTTCTTC. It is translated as CASGQGPFGNEQFF.

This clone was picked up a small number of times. The CDR3 spells CASSYSQTPRGGQYF. DNA of the CDR3: TGTGCCAGCAGTTACTCCCAAACCCCCCGGGGGGGGCAGTATTTT. V usage is TRBV6-5 and J usage is TRBJ2-3; 8 bases agree with TRBD2. J lost 11 bases, V lost 0 bases, and 10 bases had no gene match. The CDR3 has 15 amino acids. Germline V gives CDR1 MNHEY, CDR2 SVGAGI.

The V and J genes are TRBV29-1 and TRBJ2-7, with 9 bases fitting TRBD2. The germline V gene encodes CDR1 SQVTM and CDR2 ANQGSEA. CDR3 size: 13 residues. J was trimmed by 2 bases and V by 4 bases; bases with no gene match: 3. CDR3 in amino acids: CSVGGLAPYEQYF. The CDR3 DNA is TGCAGCGTTGGGGGACTAGCCCCCTACGAGCAGTACTTC.

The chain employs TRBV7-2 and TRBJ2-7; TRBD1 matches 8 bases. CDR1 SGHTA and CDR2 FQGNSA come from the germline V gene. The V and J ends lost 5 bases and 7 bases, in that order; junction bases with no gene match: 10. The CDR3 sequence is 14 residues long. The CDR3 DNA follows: TGTGCCAGCAGCACCGACAGGGGCCGAGTAGAGCAGTACTTC. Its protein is CASSTDRGRVEQYF.

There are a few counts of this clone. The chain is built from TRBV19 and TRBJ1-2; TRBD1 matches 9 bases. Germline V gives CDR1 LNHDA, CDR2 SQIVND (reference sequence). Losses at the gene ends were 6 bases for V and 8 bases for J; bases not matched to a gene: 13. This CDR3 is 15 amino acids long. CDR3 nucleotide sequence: TGTGCCAGTAGCAGCCGACAGGGGGAAACTTTAGGCTACACCTTC. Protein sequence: CASSSRQGETLGYTF.

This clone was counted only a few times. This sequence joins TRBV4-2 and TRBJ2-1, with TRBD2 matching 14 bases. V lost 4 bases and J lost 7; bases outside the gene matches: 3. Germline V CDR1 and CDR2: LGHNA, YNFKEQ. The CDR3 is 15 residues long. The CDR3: CASSPGTSGRNEQFF. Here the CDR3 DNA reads TGTGCCAGCAGCCCCGGGACTAGCGGGAGAAATGAGCAGTTCTTC.

The CDR3 region has the DNA TGTGCCAGCAGCTTAGACAGGGGGCAAGAAAAACTGTTTTTT. Translated, it gives CASSLDRGQEKLFF. The genes are TRBV7-2 and TRBJ1-4, with 9 bases fitting TRBD1. V lost 1 base, J lost 8 bases, and 2 bases stayed unmatched. From germline, CDR1 is SGHTA and CDR2 FQGNSA. The CDR3 is 14 amino acids. The whole variable domain, remainder taken from reference TRBV7-2 and TRBJ1-4, is GAGVSQSPSNKVTEKGKDVELRCDPISGHTALYWYRQSLGQGLEFLIYFQGNSAPDKSGLPSDRFSAERTGGSVSTLTIQRTQQEDSAVYLCASSLDRGQEKLFFGSGTQLSVL.

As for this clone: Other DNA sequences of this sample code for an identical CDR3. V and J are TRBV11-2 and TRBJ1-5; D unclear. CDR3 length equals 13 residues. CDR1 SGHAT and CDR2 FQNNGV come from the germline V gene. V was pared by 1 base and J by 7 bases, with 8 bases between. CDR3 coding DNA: TGTGCCAGCAGCTTAGCGGGAGGCCAGCCCCAGCATTTT. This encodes CASSLAGGQPQHF. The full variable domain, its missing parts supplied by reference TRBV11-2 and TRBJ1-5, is EAGVAQSPRYKIIEKRQSVAFWCNPISGHATLYWYQQILGQGPKLLIQFQNNGVVDDSQLPKDRFSAERLKGVDSTLKIQPAKLEDSAVYLCASSLAGGQPQHFGDGTRLSIL.

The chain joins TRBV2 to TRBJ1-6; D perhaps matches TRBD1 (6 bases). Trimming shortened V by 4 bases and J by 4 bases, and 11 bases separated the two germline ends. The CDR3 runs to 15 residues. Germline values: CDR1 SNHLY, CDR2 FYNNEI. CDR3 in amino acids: CASSVDRRYNSPLHF. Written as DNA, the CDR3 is TGTGCCAGCAGTGTCGACAGGAGGTATAATTCACCCCTCCACTTT.

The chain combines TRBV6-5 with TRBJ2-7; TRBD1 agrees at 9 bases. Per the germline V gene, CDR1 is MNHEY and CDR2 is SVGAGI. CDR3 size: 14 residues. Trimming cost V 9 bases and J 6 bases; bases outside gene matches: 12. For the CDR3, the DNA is TGTGCCAGTAGACCTAGGGACAGGGTAGGCGAGCAGTACTTC. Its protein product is CASRPRDRVGEQYF.